This TCR beta chain stems from a study of T cells in Graves' hyperthyroidism and ophthalmopathy. General study results and limits: Ophthalmopathy, as predicted by the model, came a median roughly 6.8 months after the prediction.

On this clonotype: As yet, its antigen is unknown. A much larger clone sits a single nucleotide away, making a read error possible.

The J segment lost 4 bases and the V segment lost 5 bases, leaving 10 bases of the junction unmatched. The CDR3 extends over 15 amino acids. CDR1 DFQATT and CDR2 SNEGSKA come from the germline V gene (reference sequence). Amplification yielded TCR beta CDR3 regions, with RNA transcripts as the source. Researchers ran a first-round RT-PCR on the TCR CDR3 using the HTBI primer set. TCRdb passed the multiplex PCR reads through MiXCR, listing each CDR3 protein once. The table includes about 400,000 distinct CDR3 sequences, 13% to 15% detected once. Criteria for exclusion of patients were uncontrolled infection, other autoimmune disease, pregnancy or lactation. Together with thyroid ultrasound, orbital computed tomography, serum thyroxine and TRAb, clinical symptoms were used for diagnoses.

The chain carries TRBV20-1 and TRBJ1-5, with 8 bases matching TRBD1. Sequencing was done on a sample of blood. This clonotype originated in a woman aged 55-70 years with Graves' ophthalmopathy. The CDR3 reads CSAFGQGGANQPQHF. CDR3 nucleotides: TGCAGTGCTTTTGGACAGGGCGGTGCGAATCAGCCCCAGCATTTT.